Below, 9 T cell receptor beta chains from the same sample are listed, as sequenced in a study of vaccination and CD4 T cells after COVID-19. An Oncomine TCR Beta short-read assay was used to sequence the DNA from cultured CD4+ T cells. TCRdb recomputed calls from the PCR reads with MiXCR, one row per CDR3 protein. The profile covers about 20,000 distinct CDR3 sequences, with 50% appearing a single time and 5.5% to 7% taken by the ten largest. The treatment was: roughly 10-day PBMC culture with coronavirus spike peptide pools or control peptides (ViraFEST assay). These receptors' antigens are unknown. The sequencing input was CD4+ T cells from blood, cultured in vitro. All receptors derive from a human donor who had recovered from COVID-19.

This sequence joins TRBV25-1 and TRBJ1-1, with 7 bases matching TRBD1. Germline trimming cut 7 bases from V and 1 base from J; bases unmatched to any gene: 3. CDR3 size: 13 residues. CDR1 and CDR2 (germline): MGHDK, SYGVNS. The CDR3 here is CASIRGGNTEAFF. CDR3 DNA: TGTGCCAGCATCAGGGGGGGGAACACTGAAGCTTTCTTT.

The chain uses TRBV7-9 and TRBJ2-3, with 9 bases that match TRBD2. The CDR3 is 15 residues long. Trimming at V came to 5 bases and at J to 0 bases, leaving 3 bases not matched to a gene. Germline-derived CDR1 and CDR2 are SEHNR and FQNEAQ (reference sequence). The CDR3 loop is CASSQTSGSTDTQYF. The CDR3 region has the DNA TGTGCCAGCAGCCAGACTAGCGGTAGCACAGATACGCAGTATTTT.

This clonotype was seen more than once but under ten times. V usage is TRBV28 and J usage is TRBJ1-1, with 7 bases matching TRBD1. The V segment lost 8 bases and the J segment 4 bases; nucleotides outside the gene matches: 10. The germline V gene has CDR1 MDHEN and CDR2 SYDVKM. CDR3 size: 14 residues. This CDR3 is CASHQGGRSTEAFF. The CDR3 DNA reads as TGTGCCAGCCACCAGGGGGGGAGAAGCACTGAAGCTTTCTTT.

A few counts support this clonotype. CDR3 residues: CASSLWGGGRGYTF. CDR3 coding DNA: TGTGCCAGCAGTTTATGGGGCGGGGGCCGTGGCTACACCTTC. The chain is built from TRBV12-3 or TRBV12-4 and TRBJ1-2, with D maybe TRBD1 (6 bases). Trimming removed 2 bases at V and 7 bases at J, with 14 bases between. CDR3 length: 14 residues.

This clonotype is labeled as medium-sized. The rearrangement uses TRBV9 and TRBJ1-2; D gene ambiguous. The V end lost 4 bases, the J end lost 4 bases, and 14 bases lay between the germline ends. Germline CDR1 and CDR2: SGDLS and YYNGEE. The CDR3 sequence is 14 residues long. As DNA, the CDR3 is TGTGCCAGCAGCCCCAGGACGGATACCTATGGCTACACCTTC. This codes for CASSPRTDTYGYTF.

The chain has TRBV27 and TRBJ2-1; 11 nucleotides line up with TRBD2. This CDR3 contains 17 residues. V shed 0 bases, J shed 5 bases, and the junction held 6 bases outside the gene matches. Germline values: CDR1 MNHEY, CDR2 SMNVEV (reference sequence). The CDR3 spells CASSLSPRLAGNNEQFF. Written as DNA, the CDR3 is TGTGCCAGCAGTTTATCCCCGAGACTAGCGGGGAACAATGAGCAGTTCTTC.

The V call is TRBV28, the J call TRBJ2-7; TRBD2 is a possible D gene (7 bases). Trimming left V 6 bases short and J 7 bases short, with 16 bases between. The CDR3 is 13 amino acids. The germline V gene encodes CDR1 MDHEN and CDR2 SYDVKM. CDR3 sequence reads: CASRRTGGLEQYF. In DNA, the CDR3 is TGTGCCAGCAGACGAACGGGGGGCTTGGAGCAGTACTTC.

The chain joins TRBV7-6 to TRBJ2-2; 8 bases are shared with TRBD1. This CDR3 is built from 15 residues. V lost 4 bases to trimming and J lost 4 bases; unmatched junction nucleotides: 5. Germline assignment: CDR1 SGHVS and CDR2 FNYEAQ. The CDR3 coding sequence is TGTGCCAGCAGCTCCAGGGGGCAGGTCACCGGGGAGCTGTTTTTT. Translated: CASSSRGQVTGELFF. Full variable domain (missing parts from reference TRBV7-6 and TRBJ2-2): GAGVSQSPRYKVTKRGQDVALRCDPISGHVSLYWYRQALGQGPEFLTYFNYEAQQDKSGLPNDRFSAERPEGSISTLTIQRTEQRDSAMYRCASSSRGQVTGELFFGEGSRLTVL.

V usage is TRBV29-1 and J usage is TRBJ2-3; TRBD2 might be the D (6 bases). Trimming stripped 6 bases from V and 1 base from J, with 23 bases between. The CDR3 sequence is 17 residues long. The germline V gene encodes CDR1 SQVTM and CDR2 ANQGSEA. CDR3 nucleotides: TGCAGCGTGCGGGAACAGGTGGGAGGTACCGGCACAGATACGCAGTATTTT. It codes for CSVREQVGGTGTDTQYF.